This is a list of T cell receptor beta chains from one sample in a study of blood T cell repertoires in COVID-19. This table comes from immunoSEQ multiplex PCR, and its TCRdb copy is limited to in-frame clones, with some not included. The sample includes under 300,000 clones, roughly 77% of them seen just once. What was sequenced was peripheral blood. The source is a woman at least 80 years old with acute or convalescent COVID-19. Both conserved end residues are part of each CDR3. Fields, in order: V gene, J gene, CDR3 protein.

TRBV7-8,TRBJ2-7,CASSLGYRGPYEQYF
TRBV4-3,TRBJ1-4,CASSQDPQGRDEKLFF
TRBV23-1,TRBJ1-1,CASSPSGRSASEAFF
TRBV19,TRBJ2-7,CASSEGSGTRGYEQYF
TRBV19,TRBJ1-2,CATHQGRASYGYTF
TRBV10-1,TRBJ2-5,CASSESGLAGGETQYF
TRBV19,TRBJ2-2,CASRKRKQGAFDGELFF
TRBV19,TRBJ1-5,CASSKAGQDNQPQHF
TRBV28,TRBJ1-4,CASSLKGAGKLFF
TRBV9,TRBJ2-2,CASSVQTSGRGTGELFF
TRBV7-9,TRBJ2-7,CASSLDLAGGSYEQYF
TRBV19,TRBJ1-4,CASSIDHPAGQGHLKLFF
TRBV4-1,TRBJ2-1,CASSQIGQGRHEQFF
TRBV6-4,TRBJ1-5,CASSPPGLARNQPQHF
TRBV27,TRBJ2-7,CASRQMGVYEQYF
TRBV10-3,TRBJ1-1,CAIREGGTEAFF
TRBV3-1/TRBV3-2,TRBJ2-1,CASSRTIPGLAGTSSYNEQFF
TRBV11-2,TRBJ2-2,CASSSPRTRRANTGELFF
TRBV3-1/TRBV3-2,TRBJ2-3,CASSRGGGARADTQYF
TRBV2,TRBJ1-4,CATGQGNEKLFF
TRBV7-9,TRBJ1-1,CASTRQGYLATPEAFF
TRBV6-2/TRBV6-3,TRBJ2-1,CASSSSDREQFF
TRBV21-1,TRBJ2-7,CASSKNIRDTSCYEQYF
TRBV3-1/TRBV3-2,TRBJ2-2,CASSQPSGGASGELFF
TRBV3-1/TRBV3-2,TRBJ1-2,CASSQGATKPTF
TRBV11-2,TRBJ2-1,CASSFLTSGGLLF
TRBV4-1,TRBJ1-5,CASSQDAGVGGNQPQHF
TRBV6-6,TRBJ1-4,CASRQTGNEKLFF
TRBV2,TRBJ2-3,CASKRTSGRGGGATQYF
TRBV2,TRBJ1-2,CASSDSRGGYGYTF
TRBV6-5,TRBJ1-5,CASSYSGDNQPQHF
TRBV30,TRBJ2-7,CAWTRYGRTRFEQYF
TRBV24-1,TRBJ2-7,CATSVLAVVVRGQGPLRLYEQYF